A selection of T cell receptor beta chains follows, all from one sample in a study of technical replicates of blood from a few donors. Profiling relied on immunoSEQ multiplex PCR, and the TCRdb table lists in-frame clones only, not all of them. The sample shows more than 90,000 clones, approximately 95% of them seen only once. The material sequenced was T cells isolated from PBMCs. These receptors originate from a human donor in good health. CDR3s include the opening cysteine and the closing phenylalanine or tryptophan. Each record gives: CDR3 DNA, CDR3 protein, clone size, D gene, J gene, V gene. D genes are given only for firm matches. Size is omitted from some rows. Given values are once, few, many or a class for expanded clones.

CDR3nt: TGCGCCAGCAGCTTGGCAAAGGGGGCAAAGAACACTGAAGCTTTCTTT
CDR3aa: CASSLAKGAKNTEAFF
abundance: -
d_gene: TRBD1
j_gene: TRBJ1-1
v_gene: TRBV5-1

CDR3nt: TGTGCCTGGAGTGTAAAGGGGCGGGGGAATTACAATGAGCAGTTCTTC
CDR3aa: CAWSVKGRGNYNEQFF
abundance: once
d_gene: TRBD2
j_gene: TRBJ2-1
v_gene: TRBV30

CDR3nt: TGTGCCAGCAGCTTCCGTCCCGGGACAGGGACTGAAGCTTTCTTT
CDR3aa: CASSFRPGTGTEAFF
abundance: -
d_gene: TRBD1
j_gene: TRBJ1-1
v_gene: TRBV11-2

CDR3nt: TGTGCCAGCAGCTTAGAAGGTTTGGACAGTGAAGCTTTCTTT
CDR3aa: CASSLEGLDSEAFF
abundance: -
d_gene: -
j_gene: TRBJ1-1
v_gene: TRBV7-2

CDR3nt: TGTGCCACCAGCAGAGATCTTACCAGTCTTGGAAACACCATATATTTT
CDR3aa: CATSRDLTSLGNTIYF
abundance: -
d_gene: -
j_gene: TRBJ1-3
v_gene: TRBV15

CDR3nt: TGTGCCAGCACCCTGGGGGGGCCTAGTGGAAACACCATATATTTT
CDR3aa: CASTLGGPSGNTIYF
abundance: -
d_gene: -
j_gene: TRBJ1-3
v_gene: TRBV5-4

CDR3nt: TGCGCCAGCAGCTTCGCGGGGCTATTGTTCAATGAGCAGTTCTTC
CDR3aa: CASSFAGLLFNEQFF
abundance: -
d_gene: -
j_gene: TRBJ2-1
v_gene: TRBV5-1

CDR3nt: TGTGCCAGCAGCTTAGTGTCGTCAGGCAACTATGGCTACACCTTC
CDR3aa: CASSLVSSGNYGYTF
abundance: -
d_gene: -
j_gene: TRBJ1-2
v_gene: TRBV11-3

CDR3nt: TGCGCCAGCAGTCATGTCCAGGGGTCGGCTTTCTTT
CDR3aa: CASSHVQGSAFF
abundance: -
d_gene: -
j_gene: TRBJ1-1
v_gene: TRBV10-1

CDR3nt: TGTGCCAGCAGTTCGACCGGGGAGCTGTTTTTT
CDR3aa: CASSSTGELFF
abundance: -
d_gene: -
j_gene: TRBJ2-2
v_gene: TRBV27

CDR3nt: TGTGCCAGCATAGGGACATCCTACGAGCAGTACTTC
CDR3aa: CASIGTSYEQYF
abundance: -
d_gene: -
j_gene: TRBJ2-7
v_gene: TRBV2

CDR3nt: TGCGCCAGCAGCACGGGACTAGCGGGGGGCGAGTACAATGAGCAGTTCTTC
CDR3aa: CASSTGLAGGEYNEQFF
abundance: -
d_gene: TRBD2
j_gene: TRBJ2-1
v_gene: TRBV5-1

CDR3nt: TGCGCCAGCAGCTTGGGGGGACTAGGGGCGTGGGCAGGCAATGAGCAGTTCTTC
CDR3aa: CASSLGGLGAWAGNEQFF
abundance: -
d_gene: TRBD2
j_gene: TRBJ2-1
v_gene: TRBV5-1

CDR3nt: TGTGCCAGCAGCTTGAGCCTAACCCGGACAGGGCTCTATGGCTACACCTTC
CDR3aa: CASSLSLTRTGLYGYTF
abundance: -
d_gene: TRBD1
j_gene: TRBJ1-2
v_gene: TRBV27

CDR3nt: TGTGCCGGGAGTAGCGGGTCCACCCTAGATACGCAGTATTTT
CDR3aa: CAGSSGSTLDTQYF
abundance: once
d_gene: TRBD2
j_gene: TRBJ2-3
v_gene: TRBV5-4

CDR3nt: TGCAGCGGAACGCGGGGCGATACGCAGTATTTT
CDR3aa: CSGTRGDTQYF
abundance: once
d_gene: -
j_gene: TRBJ2-3
v_gene: TRBV29-1

CDR3nt: TGTGCCAGCGGAGCAGGGGATGGCTACACCTTC
CDR3aa: CASGAGDGYTF
abundance: -
d_gene: -
j_gene: TRBJ1-2
v_gene: TRBV25-1

CDR3nt: TGCGCCAGCAGCTTGGGCGGGGGCTCCTACAATGAGCAGTTCTTC
CDR3aa: CASSLGGGSYNEQFF
abundance: -
d_gene: TRBD2
j_gene: TRBJ2-1
v_gene: TRBV5-1

CDR3nt: TGTGCTAGTGGTTTAGGAGCCGGGAACTCCTACGAGCAGTACTTC
CDR3aa: CASGLGAGNSYEQYF
abundance: once
d_gene: -
j_gene: TRBJ2-7
v_gene: TRBV12-5

CDR3nt: TGCAGCGTATATGCATGGGGCGCTGAAGCTTTCTTT
CDR3aa: CSVYAWGAEAFF
abundance: -
d_gene: -
j_gene: TRBJ1-1
v_gene: TRBV29-1

CDR3nt: TGTGCCAGCAGCTTGGAGACTAGCGGGTTCTCCTACGAGCAGTACTTC
CDR3aa: CASSLETSGFSYEQYF
abundance: -
d_gene: TRBD2
j_gene: TRBJ2-7
v_gene: TRBV5-6

CDR3nt: TGTGCCAGCAATGAGTTCGGGGTTGATTCGCCGGTCACCGGGGAGCTGTTTTTT
CDR3aa: CASNEFGVDSPVTGELFF
abundance: -
d_gene: -
j_gene: TRBJ2-2
v_gene: TRBV2

CDR3nt: TGTGCCAGCAGCTCAGGGGGAATCTCCTACAATGAGCAGTTCTTC
CDR3aa: CASSSGGISYNEQFF
abundance: -
d_gene: TRBD1
j_gene: TRBJ2-1
v_gene: TRBV5-6

CDR3nt: TGTGCCACCTCCCAGCGGGGTAACGGGAAAGAGTACTTC
CDR3aa: CATSQRGNGKEYF
abundance: -
d_gene: TRBD2
j_gene: TRBJ2-7
v_gene: TRBV6-5

CDR3nt: TGTGCCAGCAGTGAGGGGGCCACGTATCCCCAGTACTTC
CDR3aa: CASSEGATYPQYF
abundance: once
d_gene: -
j_gene: TRBJ2-5
v_gene: TRBV25-1

CDR3nt: TGTGCCAGCAGTGAAGCGCCGGCGGGGGGCCCCACAGATACGCAGTATTTT
CDR3aa: CASSEAPAGGPTDTQYF
abundance: -
d_gene: TRBD2
j_gene: TRBJ2-3
v_gene: TRBV6-1

CDR3nt: TGTGCCAGCAGCGTAGGTCCGAGCGTTGAAAAACTGTTTTTT
CDR3aa: CASSVGPSVEKLFF
abundance: -
d_gene: -
j_gene: TRBJ1-4
v_gene: TRBV9

CDR3nt: TGTGCCAGTAGTACAACCGGGACAGGGGACGCCTACGAGCAGTACTTC
CDR3aa: CASSTTGTGDAYEQYF
abundance: -
d_gene: TRBD1
j_gene: TRBJ2-7
v_gene: TRBV19

CDR3nt: TGTGCCATCAGTGGCGGGACAGGGGGTAACTATGGCTACACCTTC
CDR3aa: CAISGGTGGNYGYTF
abundance: -
d_gene: TRBD1
j_gene: TRBJ1-2
v_gene: TRBV10-3

CDR3nt: TGTGCCAGCAGCAACTACTACGAGCAGTACTTC
CDR3aa: CASSNYYEQYF
abundance: -
d_gene: -
j_gene: TRBJ2-7
v_gene: TRBV6-1

CDR3nt: TGTGCCAGTAGTATCTCCAGCGGGGGATACAATGAGCAGTTCTTC
CDR3aa: CASSISSGGYNEQFF
abundance: -
d_gene: TRBD2
j_gene: TRBJ2-1
v_gene: TRBV19

CDR3nt: TGTGCCAGCAGGCGGGCGTCTGGGGCCAACGTCCTGACTTTC
CDR3aa: CASRRASGANVLTF
abundance: once
d_gene: -
j_gene: TRBJ2-6
v_gene: TRBV2

CDR3nt: TGCGCCAGCAGCCAAGCACTGTTTAGCTCCTACGAGCAGTACTTC
CDR3aa: CASSQALFSSYEQYF
abundance: -
d_gene: -
j_gene: TRBJ2-7
v_gene: TRBV4-1

CDR3nt: TGCGCCAGCAGCCAAGGGACCGGGACTAGCGGGAGGGGCACCTACAATGAGCAGTTCTTC
CDR3aa: CASSQGTGTSGRGTYNEQFF
abundance: -
d_gene: TRBD2
j_gene: TRBJ2-1
v_gene: TRBV4-1

CDR3nt: TGTGCCAGCAGCTTGGGGGGGGACAGACCTCAATCCTATGGCTACACCTTC
CDR3aa: CASSLGGDRPQSYGYTF
abundance: -
d_gene: TRBD1
j_gene: TRBJ1-2
v_gene: TRBV5-4

CDR3nt: TGCGCCAGCAGCTTAATAGCGGGAGAGGGGACCGGGGAGCTGTTTTTT
CDR3aa: CASSLIAGEGTGELFF
abundance: -
d_gene: TRBD2
j_gene: TRBJ2-2
v_gene: TRBV10-2

CDR3nt: TGCGCCAGCAGCGTGTTCCGGGGATCCTACGAGCAGTACTTC
CDR3aa: CASSVFRGSYEQYF
abundance: -
d_gene: -
j_gene: TRBJ2-7
v_gene: TRBV10-2

CDR3nt: TGTGCCAGCAGCTTAGAAGATAGTGTGCAGTACTTC
CDR3aa: CASSLEDSVQYF
abundance: once
d_gene: -
j_gene: TRBJ2-7
v_gene: TRBV7-8

CDR3nt: TGTGCCAGCAGCATCCAGTTCTATGGGAGCCGAGAAGAGACCCAGTACTTC
CDR3aa: CASSIQFYGSREETQYF
abundance: once
d_gene: -
j_gene: TRBJ2-5
v_gene: TRBV5-4

CDR3nt: TGTGCCAGCAGCCTCCTGGGTAGTCAGGCTCAAGAGACCCAGTACTTC
CDR3aa: CASSLLGSQAQETQYF
abundance: -
d_gene: -
j_gene: TRBJ2-5
v_gene: TRBV14

CDR3nt: TGTGCCATCAGTGGGGGGGTTCGGTTAGCGAGGGTTTACAATGAGCAGTTCTTC
CDR3aa: CAISGGVRLARVYNEQFF
abundance: -
d_gene: -
j_gene: TRBJ2-1
v_gene: TRBV10-3

CDR3nt: TGCAGCGTCATAACCGGGACACGTTACGAGCAGTACTTC
CDR3aa: CSVITGTRYEQYF
abundance: -
d_gene: -
j_gene: TRBJ2-7
v_gene: TRBV29-1

CDR3nt: TGTGCCAGCAGTGAAGATCGGACTTTCTTCTACGAGCAGTACTTC
CDR3aa: CASSEDRTFFYEQYF
abundance: -
d_gene: -
j_gene: TRBJ2-7
v_gene: TRBV6-1

CDR3nt: TGTGCCAGCAGTCCCCTAGAAGGAGGGTCTCGGTCACCCCTCCACTTT
CDR3aa: CASSPLEGGSRSPLHF
abundance: -
d_gene: -
j_gene: TRBJ1-6
v_gene: TRBV27

CDR3nt: TGCGCCAGCAGCTTGGATGCACAGGGAAATTCACCCCTCCACTTT
CDR3aa: CASSLDAQGNSPLHF
abundance: once
d_gene: -
j_gene: TRBJ1-6
v_gene: TRBV5-1

CDR3nt: TGTGCCAGCAGTGAAAAACTGACTAGCGGGGGGAAAGATACGCAGTATTTT
CDR3aa: CASSEKLTSGGKDTQYF
abundance: -
d_gene: TRBD2
j_gene: TRBJ2-3
v_gene: TRBV2

CDR3nt: TGTGCCAGTAGTACCGGGACAGCGTATAGCAATCAGCCCCAGCATTTT
CDR3aa: CASSTGTAYSNQPQHF
abundance: -
d_gene: TRBD1
j_gene: TRBJ1-5
v_gene: TRBV19

CDR3nt: TGTGCCAGCAGCCCACGGGACAGCAACAATGAGCAGTTCTTC
CDR3aa: CASSPRDSNNEQFF
abundance: -
d_gene: TRBD1
j_gene: TRBJ2-1
v_gene: TRBV9

CDR3nt: TGTGCCAGCACCGAAGAGGCGAACACTGAAGCTTTCTTT
CDR3aa: CASTEEANTEAFF
abundance: -
d_gene: -
j_gene: TRBJ1-1
v_gene: TRBV2

CDR3nt: TGTGCCAGCAGCTTGGACAGGGGATCCTACAATGAGCAGTTCTTC
CDR3aa: CASSLDRGSYNEQFF
abundance: -
d_gene: TRBD1
j_gene: TRBJ2-1
v_gene: TRBV13

CDR3nt: TGTGCCAGCAGCTCTTCGGGACAGAAGTACGAGCAGTACTTC
CDR3aa: CASSSSGQKYEQYF
abundance: -
d_gene: TRBD1
j_gene: TRBJ2-7
v_gene: TRBV7-9

CDR3nt: TGTGCCAGCAACCCGCCGGGGACAACTAATGAAAAACTGTTTTTT
CDR3aa: CASNPPGTTNEKLFF
abundance: -
d_gene: -
j_gene: TRBJ1-4
v_gene: TRBV27

CDR3nt: TGTGCCAGTAGGGACAGCCGGGATTGGAATTCACCCCTCCACTTT
CDR3aa: CASRDSRDWNSPLHF
abundance: once
d_gene: -
j_gene: TRBJ1-6
v_gene: TRBV19